This T cell receptor (beta chain) was identified in a study of identical twins. Concerning this clonotype: Its antigen remains unknown.

Template switching introduced a universal primer site, and the cDNA bore unique molecular identifiers. TCRdb redid the calling of the 5' RACE reads with MiXCR, one entry per CDR3 protein. The repertoire consists of nearly 900,000 distinct CDR3 sequences, with about 12% occurring once and the leading ten covering around 1.6%. The germline V gene has CDR1 SGHRS and CDR2 YFSETQ. V was clipped by 2 bases and J by 4 bases; unmatched bases: 7. This CDR3 is built from 15 residues. Study conclusions and caveats: Where out-of-frame alpha sequences were twin-shared, they showed excess low generation probability. The study drew conclusions from cross-sectional statistical analysis, not from following the same donors.

The same data also contributed to another study, on yellow fever vaccine responses in identical twins.

The sample was PBMCs. This sequence was found in a woman under 30 in good health. The chain has TRBV5-1 and TRBJ2-5; 8 positions match TRBD2. Written as DNA, the CDR3 is TGCGCCAGCAGCTTTAACGGGGGGGCCGGAGAGACCCAGTACTTC. Translated, it gives CASSFNGGAGETQYF.